Each of the 23 T cell receptor beta chains below was sequenced from the same sample in a study of T cells in Graves' hyperthyroidism and ophthalmopathy (dated by TCRdb to the late 2010s). Receptor amplification or capture employed multiplex PCR. For sequencing, an Illumina HiSeq 2000 was employed. The TCR beta CDR3 regions were amplified from the RNA transcripts. The TCR CDR3 was subjected to a first round of RT-PCR using the HTBI primer set and the Qiagen OneStep RT-PCR kit. TCRdb took the public reads, trimmed them with fastp at Q25, ran MiXCR for clone calling and kept in-frame beta chains. Every entry covers one CDR3 protein and lists the most common genes and DNA from its rows. Recorded for this sample are about 560,000 distinct CDR3 sequences; 16% of them occurred a single time. Together, the top ten hold 15% to 20% of the sample. The sample was blood. The origin of the receptors is a woman between 18 and 29 years old with Graves' hyperthyroidism.

This clonotype appeared many times. The gene calls are TRBV20-1 and TRBJ2-1; D gene uncertain. V gave up 8 bases and J gave up 9 bases, with 17 bases separating them. Germline CDR1 reads DFQATT; CDR2 reads SNEGSKA (reference sequence). CDR3 size: 12 residues. This CDR3 is CSSSSSPSEQFF. In nucleotides, the CDR3 is TGCAGTTCATCCTCTTCCCCGAGTGAGCAGTTCTTC.

This clonotype was seen a handful of times. The rearrangement uses TRBV20-1 and TRBJ2-1; D gene ambiguous. This CDR3 region has 14 residues. Per the germline V gene, CDR1 is DFQATT and CDR2 is SNEGSKA (reference sequence). Trimming stripped 2 bases from V and 5 bases from J, with 13 bases between. The CDR3: CSARSRRLNNEQFF. CDR3 sequence (DNA): TGCAGTGCTAGATCAAGAAGACTCAACAATGAGCAGTTCTTC.

The rearrangement links TRBV6-5 to TRBJ2-5, with 9 bases that match TRBD2. This CDR3 has 18 residues. The germline V gene has CDR1 MNHEY and CDR2 SVGAGI. J gave up 5 bases and V 1 base, and 14 bases lay outside the gene matches. Here the CDR3 DNA reads TGTGCCAGCAGTTACTACCCCAAGATTAGCGGGAGAGCGGAGACCCAGTACTTC. This codes for CASSYYPKISGRAETQYF.

Only one count was recorded for this clonotype. The rearrangement links TRBV14 to TRBJ1-5; no clear D. This CDR3 spans 16 amino acids. V shed 3 bases and J shed 0 bases, with 12 bases lying between them. The V gene's germline CDR1 is SGHDN and CDR2 FVKESK. The CDR3 DNA reads as TGTGCCAGCAGCCATGGGCAGAAAAATAGCAATCAGCCCCAGCATTTT. This sequence encodes CASSHGQKNSNQPQHF. The complete variable domain, with remaining parts taken from reference TRBV14 and TRBJ1-5, reads EAGVTQFPSHSVIEKGQTVTLRCDPISGHDNLYWYRRVMGKEIKFLLHFVKESKQDESGMPNNRFLAERTGGTYSTLKVQPAELEDSGVYFCASSHGQKNSNQPQHFGDGTRLSIL.

Many counts were recorded for this clonotype. This chain connects TRBV20-1 to TRBJ1-1; 8 bases map to TRBD1. Trimming cost V 1 base and J 5 bases; bases outside gene matches: 9. Germline V gene lookup returns CDR1 DFQATT and CDR2 SNEGSKA (reference sequence). The CDR3 consists of 15 residues. CDR3 bases: TGCAGTGCTAGAGGGTATACAGGGGGAGAGACTGAAGCTTTCTTT. As protein: CSARGYTGGETEAFF.

This clonotype was observed a few times. This chain joins TRBV6-1 and TRBJ2-1; 8 nucleotides align to TRBD1. The CDR3 consists of 15 residues. J lost 6 bases, V lost 5 bases, and 9 bases had no gene match. Looked up from germline, CDR1 is MNHNS and CDR2 is SASEGT. This chain's CDR3 is CASSLPHRGSNEQFF. In nucleotides, the CDR3 is TGTGCCAGCAGTTTACCACACAGGGGGAGCAATGAGCAGTTCTTC.

This chain links TRBV24-1 with TRBJ2-2; tentatively, D is TRBD2 (5 bases). With 1 base removed from V and 5 bases from J, the gap between germline ends came to 10 bases. This CDR3 region has 15 residues. Germline V gene data show CDR1 as KGHDR and CDR2 as SFDVKD. CDR3 region: CATSDLPRETGELFF. The CDR3 nucleotides are TGTGCCACCAGTGATTTACCCCGGGAAACCGGGGAGCTGTTTTTT.

This clonotype was observed a handful of times. The chain uses TRBV29-1 and TRBJ2-7, with TRBD1 identical over 10 bases. The CDR3 covers 13 residues. The germline gives CDR1 SQVTM, CDR2 ANQGSEA. The trim removed 7 bases at V and 4 bases at J, leaving 7 bases unmatched. CDR3 DNA sequence: TGCAGCGCCCGGACAGGGGGGGAGTACGAGCAGTACTTC. Translated, it gives CSARTGGEYEQYF.

There are many counts of this clonotype. The chain has TRBV6-1 and TRBJ1-5; D gene uncertain. V lost 2 bases, J lost 0 bases, and 8 bases lay in between. This CDR3 region has 15 residues. Per germline, CDR1 MNHNS and CDR2 SASEGT. CDR3 nucleotides: TGTGCCAGCAGTGAACTCGTTTATAGCAATCAGCCCCAGCATTTT. Protein: CASSELVYSNQPQHF.

This clonotype was counted at least ten times. The chain links TRBV11-2 to TRBJ1-1, with 7 bases that match TRBD1. This CDR3 is 13 amino acids long. J was trimmed by 5 bases and V by 6 bases; bases with no gene match: 6. In germline, CDR1 is SGHAT, CDR2 FQNNGV. The CDR3 DNA follows: TGTGCCAGCAGGATACAGGGGCAGACTGAAGCTTTCTTT. Protein product: CASRIQGQTEAFF. The full variable domain, with the rest looked up from reference TRBV11-2 and TRBJ1-1, is EAGVAQSPRYKIIEKRQSVAFWCNPISGHATLYWYQQILGQGPKLLIQFQNNGVVDDSQLPKDRFSAERLKGVDSTLKIQPAKLEDSAVYLCASRIQGQTEAFFGQGTRLTVV.

This clonotype was counted many times. The CDR3 DNA is TGTGCCAGCAGGGCTGGTCGGAGCTTTAATGAAAAACTGTTTTTT. Residues: CASRAGRSFNEKLFF. J is TRBJ1-4 and V is TRBV2; unclear D gene. Between the trimmed V and J ends, which lost 6 bases and 4 bases, there was a span of 15 bases. Germline V gene lookup returns CDR1 SNHLY and CDR2 FYNNEI. The CDR3 extends over 15 amino acids.

This clonotype was seen many times. The chain combines TRBV6-1 with TRBJ2-7; TRBD1 aligns across 7 bases. V shed 5 bases and J 3 bases; nucleotides not matched to a gene: 7. The CDR3 loop spans 14 amino acids. Germline CDR1 and CDR2: MNHNS and SASEGT. The CDR3 DNA reads as TGTGCCAGCAGTAACCGGGACAGAATCTACGAGCAGTACTTC. Amino acids: CASSNRDRIYEQYF.

This clonotype came up many times. The chain carries TRBV27 and TRBJ2-7; 8 positions agree with TRBD1. Trimming took 2 bases from V and 2 from J; bases not matched to a gene: 2. Germline V gene lookup returns CDR1 MNHEY and CDR2 SMNVEV (reference sequence). The CDR3 has 14 amino acids. The DNA of the CDR3 is TGTGCCAGCAGTTTAGAACAGGGGGCCTACGAGCAGTACTTC. Protein sequence: CASSLEQGAYEQYF.

This clonotype has ten or more counts. The chain couples TRBV2 to TRBJ2-2; D call uncertain. This CDR3 has 13 residues. The ends were cut back, 0 bases at V and 5 bases at J, with 4 bases in the middle. The germline V gene has CDR1 SNHLY and CDR2 FYNNEI. CDR3 sequence (DNA): TGTGCCAGCAGTGAAGCCGGAACCGGGGAGCTGTTTTTT. This codes for CASSEAGTGELFF.

CDR3 DNA sequence: TGTGCCACCAGTGGGACGGCGGGGGACCCTAACTATGGCTACACCTTC. It encodes CATSGTAGDPNYGYTF. The chain joins TRBV24-1 to TRBJ1-2, with a weak D call TRBD1 (5 bases). The CDR3 is made up of 16 amino acids. Germline V CDR1 and CDR2: KGHDR, SFDVKD. The V end lost 5 bases, the J end lost 0 bases, and 15 bases lay between the germline ends.

This clonotype was counted at least ten times. The J gene is TRBJ2-7, the V gene TRBV6-1, with 7 bases identical to TRBD1. V trimming: 1 base; J trimming: 3 bases; junction bases outside the gene matches: 3. CDR1 is MNHNS and CDR2 is SASEGT in the germline V gene. The CDR3 consists of 14 residues. DNA for the CDR3: TGTGCCAGCAGTGAAGACCCAGGGGGCTACGAGCAGTACTTC. Protein product: CASSEDPGGYEQYF.

This clonotype was seen repeatedly, ten times or more. This chain connects TRBV7-8 to TRBJ2-3; D is undetermined. V was trimmed by 3 bases and J by 0 bases, leaving 4 bases between them. Germline-derived CDR1 and CDR2 are SGHVS and FQNEAQ. The CDR3 totals 13 residues. This chain's CDR3 is CASSFPSTDTQYF. The DNA for the CDR3 is TGTGCCAGCAGCTTCCCTAGCACAGATACGCAGTATTTT.

Comments on this clonotype: At one boundary the junction diverges from the germline segment, which might be a read error. The chain couples TRBV7-2 to TRBJ1-2, with D unresolved. CDR3 size: 16 residues. Germline values: CDR1 SGHTA, CDR2 FQGNSA. In DNA form, the CDR3 reads TGCGCCAGCAGCCCGGACGTCGTTAGAAGAGAAGGTGGCTACACCTTC. Protein sequence: CASSPDVVRREGGYTF. Full variable domain (rest looked up from reference TRBV7-2 and TRBJ1-2): GAGVSQSPSNKVTEKGKDVELRCDPISGHTALYWYRQSLGQGLEFLIYFQGNSAPDKSGLPSDRFSAERTGGSVSTLTIQRTQQEDSAVYLCASSPDVVRREGGYTFGSGTRLTVV.

J is TRBJ2-3 and V is TRBV28; 12 positions match TRBD2. V lost 5 bases and J lost 4; bases outside the gene matches: 10. The germline CDR1 and CDR2 sequences are MDHEN and SYDVKM. The CDR3 has 17 amino acids. The CDR3: CASSPHRTSGNSDTQYF. Written as DNA, the CDR3 is TGTGCCAGCAGTCCACACAGGACTAGCGGGAACTCAGATACGCAGTATTTT.

Only one count was recorded for this clonotype. The chain couples TRBV2 to TRBJ2-1, with 8 bases lining up with TRBD2. The V gene's germline CDR1 is SNHLY and CDR2 FYNNEI. This CDR3 is 14 amino acids long. V lost 4 bases, J lost 6 bases, and 5 bases stayed unmatched. This CDR3 reads CASSGLAGPNEQFF. DNA of the CDR3: TGTGCCAGCAGTGGTTTAGCGGGACCCAATGAGCAGTTCTTC.

This clonotype was recorded at least ten times. The V and J genes are TRBV7-2 and TRBJ2-3; no clear D. V lost 2 bases, J lost 1 base, and 7 bases lay in between. The CDR3 consists of 14 residues. Germline CDR1 is SGHTA and CDR2 is FQGNSA. Here the CDR3 DNA reads TGTGCCAGCAGCTTAATTTCCGGCACAGATACGCAGTATTTT. Translating it yields CASSLISGTDTQYF.

This clonotype was recorded at least ten times. This chain uses TRBV12-3 or TRBV12-4 with TRBJ2-1, with 12 bases aligning to TRBD2. The CDR3 is 15 amino acids. V shed 5 bases and J 7 bases; nucleotides not matched to a gene: 6. CDR3 loop: CASSPTSGGRNEQFF. For the CDR3, the DNA is TGTGCCAGCAGTCCTACTAGCGGGGGGCGGAATGAGCAGTTCTTC.

This clonotype was picked up many times. The chain combines TRBV7-2 with TRBJ2-3, with D uncertain. Per the germline V gene, CDR1 is SGHTA and CDR2 is FQGNSA. This CDR3 has 17 residues. V was shortened by 0 bases and J by 0 bases, with 13 bases between the two germline ends. The CDR3 region is CASSLAVAGPSTDTQYF. The CDR3 DNA sequence: TGTGCCAGCAGCTTAGCGGTAGCCGGCCCTAGCACAGATACGCAGTATTTT.